This T cell receptor beta chain emerged from a study of T-cell memory formation after mild COVID-19. This clonotype was counted between two and nine times. The ends lost 3 bases at V and 2 bases at J; junction bases unmatched: 6. The germline CDR1 and CDR2 sequences are SEHNR and FQNEAQ (reference sequence). The CDR3 is 16 amino acids. TCRdb processed the 5' RACE reads anew with MiXCR; each CDR3 protein has one entry. Of about 100,000 distinct CDR3 sequences detected, 11% appear once; the ten largest clones hold around 40%. The sample was PBMCs or a T cell subset sorted from them (not recorded which). The origin of this receptor is a man younger than 35 who had mild COVID-19 (a few samples of this study predate the infection). Cell type and time point are not known. The V gene is TRBV7-9, the J gene TRBJ2-1; 8 positions agree with TRBD2. Here the CDR3 DNA reads TGTGCCAGCAGCTTTCGCGGAGCGGGAGCCTACAATGAGCAGTTCTTC. Its translation: CASSFRGAGAYNEQFF.